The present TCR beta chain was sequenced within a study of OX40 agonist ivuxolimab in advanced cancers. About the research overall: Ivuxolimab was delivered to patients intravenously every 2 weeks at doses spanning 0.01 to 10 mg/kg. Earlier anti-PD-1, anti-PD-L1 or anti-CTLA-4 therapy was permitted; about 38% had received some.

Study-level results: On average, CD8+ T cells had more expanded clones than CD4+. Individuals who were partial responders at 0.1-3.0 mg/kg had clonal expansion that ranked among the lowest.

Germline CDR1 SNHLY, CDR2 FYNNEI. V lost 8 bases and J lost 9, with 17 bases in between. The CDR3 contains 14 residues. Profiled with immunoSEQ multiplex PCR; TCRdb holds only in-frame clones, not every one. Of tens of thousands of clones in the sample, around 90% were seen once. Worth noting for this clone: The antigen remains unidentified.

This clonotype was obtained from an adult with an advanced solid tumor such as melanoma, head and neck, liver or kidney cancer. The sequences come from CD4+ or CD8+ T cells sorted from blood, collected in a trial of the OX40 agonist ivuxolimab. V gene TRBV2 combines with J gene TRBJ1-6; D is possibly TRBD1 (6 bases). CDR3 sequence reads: CASQTGSDGSPLHF. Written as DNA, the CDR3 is TGTGCCAGCCAAACAGGGAGTGATGGTTCACCCCTCCACTTT.